The T cell receptor (beta chain) under discussion was sequenced for a study of CD8+CD57+ T cells in acquired aplastic anemia. This clonotype was counted ten times or more. Antigen unknown. It was genomic DNA that served as the template for profiling TCR beta VDJ and CDR3. A single record per CDR3 protein comes from TCRdb applying MiXCR to the reads. The sample shows 150,000 to 200,000 distinct CDR3 sequences, 40% to 50% of them seen only once. Sequenced patients had shown CD8+CD57+ cell expansion by flow cytometry. This CDR3 is built from 15 residues. The junction had 10 bases not matched to a gene; V was cut back by 4 bases and J by 5 bases. Germline V gene data show CDR1 as MNHNS and CDR2 as SASEGT. General study points: A significant difference in CD8+ Simpson's diversity between patients and controls was not found. Common to patients and controls were twenty-nine CD8+ CDR3 sequences.

This TCR derives from a human donor with aplastic anemia. The chain has TRBV6-1 and TRBJ1-1, with 7 bases lining up with TRBD1. The sample was sorted CD4+, CD8+, or CD8+CD57+ T cells (not recorded which) from PBMCs. CDR3 sequence: CASSVDRAIGTEAFF. CDR3 bases: TGTGCCAGCAGTGTCGACAGGGCGATCGGGACTGAAGCTTTCTTT.